This TCR beta chain was recorded in a study of shared T cell receptors in the human thymus. The CDR3 runs to 19 residues. Germline CDR1 and CDR2: SNHLY and FYNNEI. After removal of 0 bases from V and 0 bases from J, the junction contained 11 bases not matched to a gene. Profiling relied on immunoSEQ multiplex PCR, and the TCRdb table lists in-frame clones only, not all of them. Altogether approximately 580,000 clones are present, around three quarters being singletons, with the ten largest covering 0.01% to 0.015%. This sample also belongs to another study, concerning human thymus T cells. This second study notes: Thymus specimens were resections from corrective heart surgery.

V is TRBV2 and J is TRBJ2-1; 7 bases are shared with TRBD2. Source material: thymocytes. This clonotype was sampled from a boy under two years old with a congenital heart defect. CDR3 sequence: CASSEAGGDGSGSYNEQFF. CDR3 DNA sequence: TGTGCCAGCAGTGAAGCGGGGGGGGATGGTAGCGGCTCCTACAATGAGCAGTTCTTC.